This is a list of T cell receptor beta chains from one sample in a study of blood T cell repertoires in COVID-19. Generated by immunoSEQ multiplex PCR, the TCRdb table keeps only in-frame clones and is missing some. The data show approximately 50,000 clones, with about 86% seen just once and under 3% held by the top ten. Sequencing used peripheral blood. Receptors originate from a woman older than 75 with acute or convalescent COVID-19. CDR3s include the opening cysteine and the closing phenylalanine or tryptophan. The order of the fields is D gene, clone size, V gene, J gene, CDR3 DNA, CDR3 protein. The D gene is left open where the match is weak. The size entry is marked missing in some rows and otherwise reads once, few, many or a size class.

>TRBD2|-|TRBV10-1|TRBJ2-3
TGCGCCAGCAGTGAGCGGACTAGCCATAGCACAGATACGCAGTATTTT
CASSERTSHSTDTQYF
>TRBD1|-|TRBV6-6|TRBJ2-1
TGTGCCAGCAGTCGACAGGGTGTTGACCCCTACAATGAGCAGTTCTTC
CASSRQGVDPYNEQFF
>-|-|TRBV18|TRBJ2-3
TGTGCCAGCTCACCACTTCCAGCGGCGACAGATACGCAGTATTTT
CASSPLPAATDTQYF
>-|-|TRBV30|TRBJ2-7
TGTGCCTGGAGTACGATAAGGGGGGGCTACGAGCAGTACTTC
CAWSTIRGGYEQYF
>-|-|TRBV2|TRBJ1-2
TGTGCCAGCTGCCCGGACAGACCTGGCTACACCTTC
CASCPDRPGYTF
>-|-|TRBV18|TRBJ1-2
TGTGCCAGCTCACCTGAGGGTACCTATGGCCACACCTTC
CASSPEGTYGHTF
>TRBD1|-|TRBV18|TRBJ1-5
TGTGCCAGCTCACCGGACAGGGGTGGCAATCAGCCCCAGCATTTT
CASSPDRGGNQPQHF
>TRBD1|few|TRBV2|TRBJ2-5
TGTGCCAGCAGCGGGGACAGTCAAGAGACCCAGTACTTC
CASSGDSQETQYF
>TRBD1|-|TRBV2|TRBJ2-7
TGTGCCAGCAGTTTCCGGGACAGGTCCTACGAGCAGTACTTC
CASSFRDRSYEQYF
>TRBD2|-|TRBV7-6|TRBJ2-1
TGTGCCAGCAGGCCACTAGCGGGGGCCCCGAACGCCTACAATGAGCAGTTCTTC
CASRPLAGAPNAYNEQFF
>-|-|TRBV12-3/TRBV12-4|TRBJ1-1
TGTGCCAGCAGTTTTGGAGGGGCTGAAGCTTTCTTT
CASSFGGAEAFF
>-|-|TRBV6-5|TRBJ2-1
TGTGCCAGCAACCAAAATGACAGGGAGCAGTTCTTC
CASNQNDREQFF
>-|-|TRBV6-5|TRBJ2-5
TGTGCCAGCAGTTACTTTGGTAGCGACCAAGAGACCCAGTACTTC
CASSYFGSDQETQYF
>-|few|TRBV5-6|TRBJ2-2
TGTGCCAGCAGCCCCCAGAACACCGGGGAGCTGTTTTTT
CASSPQNTGELFF
>TRBD2|-|TRBV2|TRBJ2-5
TGTGCCAGCAGTGAGCCCGGGACTACGCACGAGACCCAGTACTTC
CASSEPGTTHETQYF
>TRBD1|-|TRBV6-6|TRBJ1-2
TGTGCCGCCCCTGGTGCAGGGGGCTTTGGCTACACCTTC
CAAPGAGGFGYTF
>TRBD1|-|TRBV4-1|TRBJ1-1
TGCGCCAGCAGCCGGGACAGGGAGAACACTGAAGCTTTCTTT
CASSRDRENTEAFF
>-|-|TRBV7-8|TRBJ1-5
TGTGCCAGCAGCTTCGGACCGGGAAATCAGCCCCAGCATTTT
CASSFGPGNQPQHF
>-|-|TRBV4-1|TRBJ1-2
TGCGCCAGCAGCCAAGACACCACAACGGGTGGCTACACCTTC
CASSQDTTTGGYTF
>-|-|TRBV9|TRBJ1-3
TGTGCCAGCAGCCCGGGCGGGGGTAGAGGGGACACCATATATTTT
CASSPGGGRGDTIYF
>-|-|TRBV3-1/TRBV3-2|TRBJ1-4
TGTGCCAGCAGCCAACGGTCACCTAATGAAAAACTGTTTTTT
CASSQRSPNEKLFF
>-|-|TRBV11-2|TRBJ2-2
TGTGCCAGCAGCCCTCCTCCTCCCGGGGAGCTGTTTTTT
CASSPPPPGELFF
>-|few|TRBV4-1|TRBJ2-7
TGCGCCAGCAGCCAAGAAAGACATGGGCCCTACGAGCAGTACTTC
CASSQERHGPYEQYF